The 4 T cell receptor beta chains below all came from one sample that was sequenced in a study of OX40 agonist ivuxolimab in advanced cancers. The repertoire was sequenced with immunoSEQ multiplex PCR; TCRdb's copy has only in-frame clones and lacks some. The table includes some 40,000 clones, around 93% detected once. The sample was CD4+ or CD8+ T cells sorted from blood, taken in a trial of the OX40 agonist ivuxolimab. These receptors were taken from an adult with an advanced solid tumor such as melanoma, head and neck, liver or kidney cancer.

The J gene is TRBJ2-2, the V gene TRBV29-1; no clear D gene. CDR3 length: 12 residues. Deletions cut 4 bases from V and 2 bases from J, with 5 bases between. The germline CDR1 and CDR2 sequences are SQVTM and ANQGSEA. The CDR3 loop reads CSVVQNTGELFF. The CDR3 DNA reads as TGCAGCGTTGTACAAAACACCGGGGAGCTGTTTTTT.

This clone was detected once. The CDR3 nucleotides read TGTGCCAGCACCCCGGGGGGAGACGAGCAGTACTTC. Translation gives CASTPGGDEQYF. The rearrangement joins TRBV6-6 to TRBJ2-7; 7 bases are shared with TRBD2. This CDR3 has 12 residues. V gave up 7 bases and J gave up 5 bases; unmatched junction bases: 5. The germline CDR1 and CDR2 sequences are MNHNY and SVGAGI (reference sequence).

This chain uses TRBV7-9 with TRBJ1-1; no clear D. Trimming cost V 3 bases and J 5 bases, with 16 bases left between them. Germline V gene data show CDR1 as SEHNR and CDR2 as FQNEAQ (reference sequence). CDR3 size: 15 residues. The DNA of the CDR3 is TGTGCCAGCAGCTTCATCACAGAACCGAGGACTGAAGCTTTCTTT. This encodes CASSFITEPRTEAFF.

The genes are TRBV11-3 and TRBJ1-2; TRBD1 matches 7 bases. CDR1 is SGHNT, CDR2 YENEEA, per germline. V lost 1 base and J lost 7; bases outside the gene matches: 3. The CDR3 is 13 residues long. The CDR3 loop is CASSLAGGSGYTF. The CDR3 DNA follows: TGTGCCAGCAGCTTAGCAGGGGGTTCTGGCTACACCTTC. The full variable domain, in which reference TRBV11-3 and TRBJ1-2 provide the parts outside the CDR3, is EAGVVQSPRYKIIEKKQPVAFWCNPISGHNTLYWYLQNLGQGPELLIRYENEEAVDDSQLPKDRFSAERLKGVDSTLKIQPAELGDSAVYLCASSLAGGSGYTFGSGTRLTVV.